The 30 T cell receptor beta chains below were found in one sample sequenced in a study of blood T cell repertoires in COVID-19. Sequencing was performed with immunoSEQ multiplex PCR; in TCRdb, only in-frame clones are kept and a portion is missing. This table holds about 190,000 clones, around 83% found once. The sequenced sample consisted of PBMCs or T cells enriched from blood (not recorded which). These TCRs come from a woman aged 40 to 55 in a cohort exposed to, infected with or recovered from COVID-19 (not recorded which).

V usage is TRBV10-2 and J usage is TRBJ1-2, with D perhaps matching TRBD1 (5 bases). Per germline, CDR1 WSHSY and CDR2 SAAADI. V lost 0 bases, J lost 4 bases, and 6 bases lay in between. The length of the CDR3 is 13 residues. CDR3 loop: CASSESTAYGYTF. CDR3 DNA sequence: TGCGCCAGCAGTGAGTCGACAGCCTATGGCTACACCTTC.

The rearrangement uses TRBV19 and TRBJ1-5, with D unclear. Looked up from germline, CDR1 is LNHDA and CDR2 is SQIVND (reference sequence). Trimming left V 7 bases short and J 0 bases short, with 13 bases between. CDR3 size: 15 residues. The CDR3 bases are TGTGCCAGTATAGAGAGCCACTATAGCAATCAGCCCCAGCATTTT. Its protein is CASIESHYSNQPQHF.

This chain connects TRBV4-2 to TRBJ2-7; 12 bases are a match to TRBD2. Germline CDR1 reads LGHNA; CDR2 reads YNFKEQ. There are 15 residues in the CDR3. Trimming took 3 bases from V and 2 from J; bases not matched to a gene: 2. The CDR3 region has the DNA TGTGCCAGCAGCCAGAGACTAGCGGGGGCCTACGAGCAGTACTTC. Its translation: CASSQRLAGAYEQYF.

V and J are TRBV15 and TRBJ1-5; no definite D call. The CDR3 runs to 14 residues. Germline values: CDR1 LNHNV, CDR2 YYDKDF (reference sequence). The V end was cut by 0 bases, the J end by 8 bases, with 11 bases between. Written as DNA, the CDR3 is TGTGCCACCAGCAGAGATAGCATCTGGGAGCCCCAGCATTTT. It specifies CATSRDSIWEPQHF.

This chain links TRBV24-1 with TRBJ2-2; a weak D match, TRBD1 (6 bases). V was clipped by 10 bases and J by 5 bases, with 10 bases between them. CDR1 KGHDR and CDR2 SFDVKD come from the germline V gene. The length of the CDR3 is 12 residues. CDR3 nucleotide sequence: TGTGCCACGGGACACTCTACCGGGGAGCTGTTTTTT. Protein sequence: CATGHSTGELFF.

This chain links TRBV10-3 with TRBJ2-5; TRBD1 matches at 11 bases. CDR3 length: 15 amino acids. Looked up from germline, CDR1 is ENHRY and CDR2 is SYGVKD. J lost 5 bases, V lost 3 bases, and 5 bases had no gene match. The CDR3 here is CAISDPGQGVETQYF. CDR3 nucleotides: TGTGCCATCAGTGATCCGGGACAGGGGGTTGAGACCCAGTACTTC.

The V gene is TRBV5-4, the J gene TRBJ1-1, with a possible D match to TRBD1 (5 bases). The V and J ends lost 0 bases and 8 bases respectively, with 14 bases between them. This CDR3 spans 14 amino acids. Germline CDR1 is SGHNT and CDR2 is YYREEE (reference sequence). CDR3 sequence: CASSLEGRAEEAFF. CDR3 nucleotides: TGTGCCAGCAGCTTGGAAGGCAGGGCGGAGGAAGCTTTCTTT.

The chain joins TRBV27 to TRBJ1-2; 10 bases map to TRBD1. V dropped 6 bases and J dropped 6; count of bases not matched to a gene: 4. Germline V gene sequence: CDR1 MNHEY, CDR2 SMNVEV (reference sequence). This CDR3 comprises 13 residues. Here the CDR3 DNA reads TGTGCCAGCAGGGAGACAGGGGGCGATGGCTACACCTTC. It encodes CASRETGGDGYTF.

CDR3 nucleotides: TGTGCCAGCAGTTACTCCGCGGACACCCACCAAGAGACCCAGTACTTC. Its translation: CASSYSADTHQETQYF. The V and J genes are TRBV6-5 and TRBJ2-5, with a possible D match to TRBD1 (5 bases). The CDR3 length is 16 residues. From germline, CDR1 is MNHEY and CDR2 SVGAGI. V lost 0 bases and J lost 0, with 11 bases in between.

The sample holds a few counts of this clone. This chain joins TRBV4-2 and TRBJ1-2; a weak D match, TRBD1 (6 bases). The CDR3 length is 19 residues. The V end was cut by 0 bases, the J end by 1 base, with 21 bases between. The germline V gene encodes CDR1 LGHNA and CDR2 YNFKEQ. The CDR3 coding sequence is TGTGCCAGCAGCCAAGATTTGGGTTTCCGGGACATCCTTAACTATGGCTACACCTTC. Encoded protein: CASSQDLGFRDILNYGYTF.

This clone was recorded a few times. V gene TRBV5-1 combines with J gene TRBJ1-1; perhaps TRBD1 as D (5 bases). Germline V gives CDR1 SGHRS, CDR2 YFSETQ. The CDR3 is 15 residues long. Trimming took 4 bases from V and 5 from J, leaving 18 bases between them. The CDR3 nucleotides read TGCGCCAGCAGCCCCGGCTGGGGAGGGGAAACTGAAGCTTTCTTT. It encodes CASSPGWGGETEAFF.

V usage is TRBV13 and J usage is TRBJ2-5; D is unclear. Germline V gives CDR1 PRHDT, CDR2 FYEKMQ (reference sequence). Deletions cut 3 bases from V and 0 bases from J, with 11 bases between. The CDR3 covers 15 residues. The CDR3 protein is CASSFNPQYQETQYF. CDR3 nucleotide sequence: TGTGCCAGCAGCTTTAACCCCCAGTACCAAGAGACCCAGTACTTC.

The chain joins TRBV4-1 to TRBJ1-3; tentatively, D is TRBD1 (6 bases). Germline CDR1 reads MGHRA; CDR2 reads YSYEKL. This CDR3 contains 16 residues. Trimming left V 4 bases short and J 6 bases short, with 19 bases between. The CDR3 region is CASSLGARGRLNTIYF. The CDR3 bases are TGCGCCAGCAGCCTCGGGGCGCGGGGGCGGTTAAACACCATATATTTT.

The V and J genes are TRBV19 and TRBJ2-3; perhaps TRBD2 as D (5 bases). The CDR3 contains 16 residues. In germline, CDR1 is LNHDA, CDR2 SQIVND (reference sequence). V lost 3 bases to trimming and J lost 2 bases, with 15 bases between them. The CDR3 DNA is TGTGCCAGTAGTATTAGTCAGTTCGGGGACACAGATACGCAGTATTTT. Residues: CASSISQFGDTDTQYF.

The chain is built from TRBV13 and TRBJ1-1; D unclear. The V end lost 10 bases, the J end lost 6 bases, and 18 bases lay between the germline ends. The CDR3 totals 13 residues. The germline V gene encodes CDR1 PRHDT and CDR2 FYEKMQ (reference sequence). CDR3 residues: CAIPGGSFAEAFF. CDR3 coding DNA: TGTGCCATCCCGGGTGGTAGTTTCGCTGAAGCTTTCTTT.

The chain combines TRBV5-6 with TRBJ1-1; 8 positions match TRBD1. CDR1 is SGHDT and CDR2 is YYEEEE in the germline V gene. Trimming at V came to 2 bases and at J to 7 bases, leaving 7 bases not matched to a gene. The CDR3 totals 14 residues. CDR3 nucleotide sequence: TGTGCCAGCAGCTTCAGGGGGCTTAATAGTGAAGCTTTCTTT. It is translated as CASSFRGLNSEAFF.

Only one count was recorded for this clone. The chain joins TRBV13 to TRBJ2-7; the match to TRBD2 covers 13 bases. This CDR3 has 16 residues. With 5 bases clipped from V and 4 bases from J, the junction kept 8 bases outside the gene matches. Germline loops: CDR1 PRHDT, CDR2 FYEKMQ (reference sequence). The chain's CDR3 is CASSKRTSGSLYEQYF. The CDR3 nucleotides are TGTGCCAGCAGCAAACGGACTAGCGGGAGTTTGTACGAGCAGTACTTC.

The chain has TRBV5-1 and TRBJ2-1; D not resolved. The CDR3 runs 14 residues. The V and J ends lost 0 bases and 4 bases respectively, with 8 bases between them. From germline, CDR1 is SGHRS and CDR2 YFSETQ. The DNA for the CDR3 is TGCGCCAGCAGCTTGGCCTACGGTTACAATGAGCAGTTCTTC. Its translation is CASSLAYGYNEQFF.

V and J are TRBV6-4 and TRBJ1-5, with no clear D. There are 13 residues in the CDR3. V was clipped by 4 bases and J by 5 bases, with 9 bases between them. Germline V gene data show CDR1 as MRHNA and CDR2 as SNTAGT. CDR3 sequence (DNA): TGTGCCAGCAGTGTCCGGGAAGATCAGCCCCAGCATTTT. It yields the protein CASSVREDQPQHF.

The chain links TRBV6-5 to TRBJ2-3, with 10 bases that match TRBD2. CDR1 and CDR2 (germline): MNHEY, SVGAGI. CDR3 length equals 13 residues. V lost 8 bases, J lost 5 bases, and 4 bases stayed unmatched. CDR3 protein: CASCPSGGDTQYF. The CDR3 nucleotides read TGTGCCAGCTGCCCTAGCGGGGGAGATACGCAGTATTTT.

V is TRBV24-1 and J is TRBJ2-2; 10 bases match TRBD1. V trimming: 1 base; J trimming: 3 bases; junction bases outside the gene matches: 1. CDR3 size: 16 residues. Germline values: CDR1 KGHDR, CDR2 SFDVKD. CDR3 in amino acids: CATSDLGQGDTGELFF. As DNA, the CDR3 is TGTGCCACCAGTGATTTAGGACAGGGGGACACCGGGGAGCTGTTTTTT.

The chain recombines TRBV6-5 with TRBJ1-5; D possibly corresponds to TRBD1 (5 bases). The V gene lost 2 bases and the J gene lost 6 bases, with 8 bases spanning the gap. Germline CDR1 and CDR2: MNHEY and SVGAGI. The CDR3 is made up of 13 amino acids. This chain's CDR3 is CASSYGGTQPQHF. The CDR3 DNA sequence: TGTGCCAGCAGTTACGGGGGGACTCAGCCCCAGCATTTT.

The table lists this clone with a few counts. The CDR3 loop reads CASSQLPEEVAEQYF. The CDR3 DNA sequence: TGTGCCAGCAGCCAACTACCGGAAGAGGTGGCCGAGCAGTACTTC. J is TRBJ2-7 and V is TRBV4-2; D gene uncertain. There are 15 residues in the CDR3. Germline V gene data show CDR1 as LGHNA and CDR2 as YNFKEQ. V was pared by 2 bases and J by 6 bases, with 17 bases between.

This chain links TRBV27 with TRBJ1-6; D might be TRBD1 (5 bases). V shed 2 bases and J shed 5 bases, with 7 bases lying between them. CDR3 length: 14 amino acids. CDR1 and CDR2 (germline): MNHEY, SMNVEV (reference sequence). The CDR3 loop reads CASSLRGDNSPLHF. The CDR3 nucleotides read TGTGCCAGCAGTTTACGGGGGGATAATTCACCCCTCCACTTT.

The chain recombines TRBV4-3 with TRBJ1-3; D gene unclear. There are 14 residues in the CDR3. Trimming pared 4 bases from V and 5 bases from J, leaving 12 bases between. Germline-derived CDR1 and CDR2 are LGHNA and YSLEER. CDR3 protein: CASSLGLTRNTIYF. DNA for the CDR3: TGCGCCAGCAGCCTAGGCCTGACTCGAAACACCATATATTTT.

The chain links TRBV21-1 to TRBJ1-2. TRBV21-1 represents a pseudogene. This CDR3 has 15 amino acids. CDR3 sequence reads: CASSKEEGQGYGYTF. CDR3 DNA: TGTGCCAGCAGCAAAGAGGAGGGGCAGGGCTATGGCTACACCTTC.

V gene TRBV12-5 combines with J gene TRBJ1-1, with D possibly TRBD1 on 5 matching bases. V was pared by 3 bases and J by 1 base, with 12 bases between. The CDR3 length is 15 residues. Germline V lookup: CDR1 LGHNT, CDR2 FRNRAP. The CDR3 is CASGLEQAENTEAFF. CDR3 sequence (DNA): TGTGCTAGTGGTTTAGAACAGGCCGAGAACACTGAAGCTTTCTTT.

The CDR3 protein is CASSQETTQQRLNSPLHF. CDR3 coding DNA: TGTGCCAGCAGCCAAGAGACAACCCAACAGCGGCTTAATTCACCCCTCCACTTT. The chain uses TRBV3-1 (or the pseudogene TRBV3-2) and TRBJ1-6; no reliable D call. Germline V gene sequence: CDR1 LGHDT, CDR2 YNNKEL (reference sequence). The V end was cut by 0 bases, the J end by 6 bases, with 18 bases between. The CDR3 loop spans 18 amino acids.

This clone has a single count. V and J are TRBV19 and TRBJ1-2; perhaps TRBD1 as D (6 bases). Germline V gene lookup returns CDR1 LNHDA and CDR2 SQIVND (reference sequence). V gave up 5 bases and J gave up 3 bases, with 19 bases separating them. The CDR3 is made up of 16 amino acids. In DNA form, the CDR3 reads TGTGCCAGTAGTCTACAGGGAGTCCCGCTCGACTATGGCTACACCTTC. It encodes CASSLQGVPLDYGYTF. Full variable domain (remainder filled in from reference TRBV19 and TRBJ1-2): DGGITQSPKYLFRKEGQNVTLSCEQNLNHDAMYWYRQDPGQGLRLIYYSQIVNDFQKGDIAEGYSVSREKKESFPLTVTSAQKNPTAFYLCASSLQGVPLDYGYTFGSGTRLTVV.

The chain joins TRBV25-1 to TRBJ1-2; possible D gene TRBD1, 5 bases. Trimming removed 6 bases from V and 8 bases from J, with 13 bases in between. Germline V gene lookup returns CDR1 MGHDK and CDR2 SYGVNS. This CDR3 has 12 residues. As DNA, the CDR3 is TGTGCCAGCAGCGCCCCGGGGGGGGGCTACACCTTC. This codes for CASSAPGGGYTF.